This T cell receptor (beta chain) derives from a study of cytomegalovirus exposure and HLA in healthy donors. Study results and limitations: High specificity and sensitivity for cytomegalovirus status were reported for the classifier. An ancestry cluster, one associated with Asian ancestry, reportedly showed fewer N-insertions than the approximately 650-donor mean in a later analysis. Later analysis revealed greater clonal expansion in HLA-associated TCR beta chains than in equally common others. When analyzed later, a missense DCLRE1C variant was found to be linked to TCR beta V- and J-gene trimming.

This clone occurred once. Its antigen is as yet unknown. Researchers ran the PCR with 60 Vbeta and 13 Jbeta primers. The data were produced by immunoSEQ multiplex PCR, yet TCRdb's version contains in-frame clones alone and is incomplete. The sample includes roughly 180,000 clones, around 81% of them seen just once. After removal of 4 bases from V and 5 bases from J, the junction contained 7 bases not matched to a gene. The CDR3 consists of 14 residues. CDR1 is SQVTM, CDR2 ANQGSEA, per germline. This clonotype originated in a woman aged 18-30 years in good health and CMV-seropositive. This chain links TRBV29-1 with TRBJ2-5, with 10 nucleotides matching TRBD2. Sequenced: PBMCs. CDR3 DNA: TGCAGCGTTGGTCAGCGGGGGGGCCGGGAGACCCAGTACTTC. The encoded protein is CSVGQRGGRETQYF.